The subject of this entry is one T cell receptor beta chain. Its antigen is as yet unknown. Trimming stripped 4 bases from V and 5 bases from J, with 18 bases between. The CDR3 totals 15 residues. Looked up from germline, CDR1 is SGHRS and CDR2 is YFSETQ. These data originate in a study of shared clonotypes between healthy human individuals. Broader study findings: Clonotype sharing among donors was expected to depend on sequencing depth.

Produced via immunoSEQ multiplex PCR; TCRdb's table is partial and in-frame only. The sample consists of about 2.4 million clones, roughly nine tenths of them appearing once. The receptor comes from a man between 18 and 35 years old in good health. The gene calls are TRBV5-1 and TRBJ2-5; no definite D call. The material sequenced was naive CD4+ T cells sorted from blood. Subset: CD45RA+ positively selected. The CDR3 DNA is TGCGCCAGCAGCCCCCACCTTTTCTCGCGGGAGACCCAGTACTTC. It translates to CASSPHLFSRETQYF.